One and the same sample provided the 20 T cell receptor beta chains below, sequenced in a study of cytomegalovirus exposure and HLA in healthy donors. PCR amplification relied on 60 Vbeta primers (plus 13 Jbeta primers). Sequenced by immunoSEQ multiplex PCR; TCRdb stores in-frame clones only, minus some. Seen here are about 170,000 clones, 75% to 80% observed once, and the top ten hold 6% to 7%. The sequenced material came from PBMCs. The receptors were gathered from a man between 35 and 55 years old in good health and CMV-seropositive.

This clone has only one observation. V and J are TRBV6-6 and TRBJ1-2; D uncertain. Per germline, CDR1 MNHNY and CDR2 SVGAGI (reference sequence). V was clipped by 2 bases and J by 8 bases, with 12 bases between them. There are 13 residues in the CDR3. CDR3 nucleotide sequence: TGTGCCAGCAGTTACCAACCCGAGCGGGGCTACACCTTC. Protein product: CASSYQPERGYTF.

V gene TRBV10-1 combines with J gene TRBJ2-3, with D possibly TRBD2 on 5 matching bases. This CDR3 comprises 12 residues. Germline V lookup: CDR1 WNHNN, CDR2 SYGVQD (reference sequence). With 5 bases removed from V and 4 bases from J, the gap between germline ends came to 7 bases. The CDR3: CASSPGSDTQYF. The CDR3 nucleotides are TGCGCCAGCAGTCCGGGGTCAGATACGCAGTATTTT.

The chain joins TRBV5-1 to TRBJ2-7, with 8 bases identical to TRBD2. The V gene end was trimmed by 2 bases and the J gene end by 0 bases; junction bases not matched to a gene: 1. CDR3 length: 14 residues. Germline CDR1 reads SGHRS; CDR2 reads YFSETQ. CDR3 residues: CASSFSGTSYEQYF. The CDR3 DNA sequence: TGCGCCAGCAGCTTTAGCGGGACCTCCTACGAGCAGTACTTC.

This clone has ten or more counts. V usage is TRBV15 and J usage is TRBJ2-7; 8 bases fit TRBD1. J lost 7 bases, V lost 0 bases, and 8 bases had no gene match. The CDR3 loop spans 15 amino acids. Germline V gives CDR1 LNHNV, CDR2 YYDKDF (reference sequence). CDR3 protein: CATSRDRAGGWEQYF. The CDR3, as DNA: TGTGCCACCAGCAGAGATAGGGCAGGGGGCTGGGAGCAGTACTTC.

The table lists this clone with a count of one. The chain uses TRBV7-3 and TRBJ2-1; 8 bases line up with TRBD2. Looked up from germline, CDR1 is SGHTA and CDR2 is FQGTGA. The CDR3 has 14 residues. J gave up 0 bases and V 6 bases, and 1 base lay outside the gene matches. Here the CDR3 reads CASSTSGSYNEQFF. CDR3 nucleotides: TGTGCCAGCAGTACTAGCGGCTCCTACAATGAGCAGTTCTTC.

With regard to this clone: Sequence at one end of the junction differs from germline and may be a read error. The V and J genes are TRBV4-2 and TRBJ2-4; tentative D call: TRBD2 (6 bases). This CDR3 comprises 16 residues. Germline-derived CDR1 and CDR2 are LGHNA and YNFKEQ. This chain's CDR3 is CASSQEPELAKNSQYF. The CDR3 region has the DNA TGTGCCAGCAGCCAAGAGCCTGAACTAGCCAAAAACAGTCAGTACTTC.

This sequence joins TRBV6-6 and TRBJ1-3; no clear D gene. V lost 2 bases and J 0 bases, leaving 11 bases between the germline ends. This CDR3 has 16 amino acids. CDR1 is MNHNY and CDR2 is SVGAGI in the germline V gene (reference sequence). The CDR3 coding sequence is TGTGCCAGCAGTTACGAGGTTGGAGTCTCTGGAAACACCATATATTTT. Translation: CASSYEVGVSGNTIYF.

The gene calls are TRBV5-1 and TRBJ2-5; a weak D match, TRBD1 (5 bases). Germline V CDR1 and CDR2: SGHRS, YFSETQ. Trimming removed 5 bases from V and 5 bases from J, with 19 bases in between. This CDR3 is built from 15 residues. DNA for the CDR3: TGCGCCAGCAGTGGTGGGGCTAGGGGCCACGAGACCCAGTACTTC. This gives the protein CASSGGARGHETQYF.

The chain has TRBV28 and TRBJ2-5, with TRBD2 matching over 8 bases. The CDR3 length is 15 residues. Germline V CDR1 and CDR2: MDHEN, SYDVKM. The V gene end was trimmed by 4 bases and the J gene end by 5 bases; junction bases not matched to a gene: 9. This CDR3 is CASSSPGGGRETQYF. The CDR3 bases are TGTGCCAGCAGTTCCCCGGGGGGGGGAAGGGAGACCCAGTACTTC.

The chain carries TRBV15 and TRBJ2-3, with TRBD2 matching 10 bases. The CDR3 runs 18 residues. V lost 3 bases and J lost 2; bases outside the gene matches: 11. Germline V gene sequence: CDR1 LNHNV, CDR2 YYDKDF (reference sequence). The CDR3 DNA reads TGTGCCACCAGCAGCGGGACAGTACTAGCGGGATCCACAGATACGCAGTATTTT. Translated: CATSSGTVLAGSTDTQYF. Variable domain in full (rest from reference TRBV15 and TRBJ2-3): DAMVIQNPRYQVTQFGKPVTLSCSQTLNHNVMYWYQQKSSQAPKLLFHYYDKDFNNEADTPDNFQSRRPNTSFCFLDIRSPGLGDTAMYLCATSSGTVLAGSTDTQYFGPGTRLTVL.

This chain links TRBV9 with TRBJ2-3, with TRBD2 identical over 8 bases. In germline, CDR1 is SGDLS, CDR2 YYNGEE. With V trimmed by 4 bases and J by 2 bases, 12 bases remained unmatched. The CDR3 is made up of 17 amino acids. The CDR3 DNA reads as TGTGCCAGCAGCCCAGGGGCAACTAGCGGCCCCACAGATACGCAGTATTTT. Translating gives CASSPGATSGPTDTQYF.

The rearrangement uses TRBV6-1 and TRBJ2-7, with 8 positions matching TRBD2. Per germline, CDR1 MNHNS and CDR2 SASEGT. This CDR3 spans 17 amino acids. With 0 bases clipped from V and 0 bases from J, the junction kept 7 bases outside the gene matches. The CDR3 region is CASSEARGDGYSYEQYF. Written as DNA, the CDR3 is TGTGCCAGCAGTGAAGCGCGGGGGGACGGATACTCCTACGAGCAGTACTTC.

The chain is built from TRBV1 and TRBJ2-7; the table calls TRBD2, which could not be checked here. TRBV1 represents a pseudogene. CDR3 size: 14 residues. CDR3 sequence (DNA): TGCACCAGCAGCGAAGCGGGAGATCGGTACGAGCAGTACTTC. This sequence encodes CTSSEAGDRYEQYF.

This chain connects TRBV11-3 to TRBJ2-5; D is undetermined. There are 14 residues in the CDR3. Germline lookup yields CDR1 SGHNT and CDR2 YENEEA. Trimming left V 5 bases short and J 5 bases short, with 15 bases between. The CDR3 bases are TGTGCCAGCAGCCCAGAGGAAGGATCCGAGACCCAGTACTTC. Translation gives CASSPEEGSETQYF.

The chain employs TRBV9 and TRBJ2-5; TRBD2 aligns across 8 bases. V lost 0 bases, J lost 2 bases, and 12 bases stayed unmatched. The CDR3 consists of 18 residues. Germline V gene data show CDR1 as SGDLS and CDR2 as YYNGEE. This chain's CDR3 is CASSVDVSGKIRQETQYF. CDR3 bases: TGTGCCAGCAGCGTAGATGTTAGCGGGAAGATAAGGCAAGAGACCCAGTACTTC.

This clone was seen more than once but under ten times. The rearrangement links TRBV21-1 to TRBJ2-1; TRBD2 was called by the table and not checked on the DNA. TRBV21-1 is listed as a pseudogene. This CDR3 region has 18 residues. The CDR3 DNA reads TGTGCCAGCAGCAAAGGGTTCACTAGCGGGAACGTCGACAATGAGCAGTTCTTC. Its translation: CASSKGFTSGNVDNEQFF.

This clone was seen a handful of times. This rearrangement joins TRBV6-1 to TRBJ1-1; maybe TRBD1 (6 bases). CDR3 length: 13 amino acids. With 5 bases removed from V and 8 bases from J, the gap between germline ends came to 15 bases. Germline assignment: CDR1 MNHNS and CDR2 SASEGT. This CDR3 is CASSYRGAIEAFF. The CDR3 region has the DNA TGTGCCAGCAGTTATCGGGGGGCAATCGAAGCTTTCTTT.

The chain joins TRBV6-1 to TRBJ2-7, with unresolved D. This CDR3 has 13 amino acids. The ends were cut back, 3 bases at V and 2 bases at J, with 8 bases in the middle. Per the germline V gene, CDR1 is MNHNS and CDR2 is SASEGT. The DNA for the CDR3 is TGTGCCAGCAGTGATCCATACACCTACGAGCAGTACTTC. Its protein is CASSDPYTYEQYF.

The chain links TRBV7-9 to TRBJ2-1; no clear D. CDR1 is SEHNR, CDR2 FQNEAQ, per germline (reference sequence). Trimming pared 1 base from V and 5 bases from J, leaving 3 bases between. This CDR3 is 12 amino acids long. In DNA form, the CDR3 reads TGTGCCAGCAGCTTAGGCGACAATGAGCAGTTCTTC. Translated: CASSLGDNEQFF.

This clone has more than one count but fewer than ten. The rearrangement uses TRBV6-6 and TRBJ2-1; 7 nucleotides line up with TRBD2. The junction had 3 bases not matched to a gene; V was cut back by 8 bases and J by 2 bases. In germline, CDR1 is MNHNY, CDR2 SVGAGI (reference sequence). This CDR3 is 13 amino acids long. The CDR3 nucleotides read TGTGCCAGCGGGAGGGGCACCTACAATGAGCAGTTCTTC. It encodes CASGRGTYNEQFF.